This TCR beta chain appears in the sequencing data of a study of cytomegalovirus exposure and HLA in healthy donors. Primers: 60 Vbeta forward and 13 Jbeta reverse. Clones were read by immunoSEQ multiplex PCR, and TCRdb kept only the in-frame ones, dropping some. The data contain some 200,000 clones, about 70% of them singletons. V shed 5 bases and J 5 bases; nucleotides not matched to a gene: 8. Germline CDR1 is SGHVS and CDR2 is FQNEAQ. The CDR3 extends over 15 amino acids. The sequenced sample was PBMCs. This TCR was recovered from a man aged 40-49 years in good health and CMV-seropositive. The V gene is TRBV7-8, the J gene TRBJ2-5, with 10 positions matching TRBD1. The CDR3 loop reads CASSGGTGASETQYF. DNA for the CDR3: TGTGCCAGCAGCGGCGGGACAGGGGCAAGTGAGACCCAGTACTTC.